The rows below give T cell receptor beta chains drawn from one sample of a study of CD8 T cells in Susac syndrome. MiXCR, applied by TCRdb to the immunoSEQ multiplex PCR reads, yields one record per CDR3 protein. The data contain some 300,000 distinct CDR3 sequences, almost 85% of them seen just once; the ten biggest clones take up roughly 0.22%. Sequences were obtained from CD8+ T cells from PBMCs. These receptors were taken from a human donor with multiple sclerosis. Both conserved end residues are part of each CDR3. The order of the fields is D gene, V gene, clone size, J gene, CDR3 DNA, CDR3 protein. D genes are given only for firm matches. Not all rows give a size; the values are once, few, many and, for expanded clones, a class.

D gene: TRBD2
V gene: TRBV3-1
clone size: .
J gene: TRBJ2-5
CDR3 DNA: TGTGCCAGCAGCCAAATGGCCCCTGGGACTAGCAAGGAGACCCAGTACTTC
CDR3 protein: CASSQMAPGTSKETQYF

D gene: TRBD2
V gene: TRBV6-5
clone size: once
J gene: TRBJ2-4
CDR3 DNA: TGTGCCAGCAGTTACCTTAGCGGGGAAAACATTCAGTACTTC
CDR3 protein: CASSYLSGENIQYF

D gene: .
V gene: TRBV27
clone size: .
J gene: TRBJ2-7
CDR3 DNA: TGTGCCAGCAGTTTATCGTACGGGACTTCCTTCTACGAGCAGTACTTC
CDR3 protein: CASSLSYGTSFYEQYF

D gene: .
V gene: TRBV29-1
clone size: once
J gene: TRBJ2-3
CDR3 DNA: TGCAGCGTTGAAGGGCGTGGAGGGCCTACAGATACGCAGTATTTT
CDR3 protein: CSVEGRGGPTDTQYF

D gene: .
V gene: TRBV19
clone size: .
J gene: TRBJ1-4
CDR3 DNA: TGTGCCAGTAGGACCGGGACACGACTTTCAACTAATGAAAAACTGTTTTTT
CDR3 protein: CASRTGTRLSTNEKLFF

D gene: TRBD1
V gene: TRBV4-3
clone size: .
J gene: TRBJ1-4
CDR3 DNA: TGCGCCAGCAGCTCGGACAGGGCTAATGAAAAACTGTTTTTT
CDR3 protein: CASSSDRANEKLFF

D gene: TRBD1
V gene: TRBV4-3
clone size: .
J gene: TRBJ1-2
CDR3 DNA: TGCGCCAGCAGCCAGGACAGACAGGGGAACTATGGCTACACCTTC
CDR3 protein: CASSQDRQGNYGYTF

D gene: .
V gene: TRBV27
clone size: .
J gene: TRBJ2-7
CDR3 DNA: TGTGCCAGCGCACTTTTGGTAGGGAGCTCCTACGAGCAGTACTTC
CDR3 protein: CASALLVGSSYEQYF

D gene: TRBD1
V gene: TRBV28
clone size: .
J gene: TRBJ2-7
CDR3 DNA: TGTGCCAGCAGTTTTTCCGGGACAGGGCTTCAGGAGCAGTACTTC
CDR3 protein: CASSFSGTGLQEQYF

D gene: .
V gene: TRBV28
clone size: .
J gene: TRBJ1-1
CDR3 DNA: TGTGCCAGCAGTTTCGGACAGATTGAAGCTTTCTTT
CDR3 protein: CASSFGQIEAFF

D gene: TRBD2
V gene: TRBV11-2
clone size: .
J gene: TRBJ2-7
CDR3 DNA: TGTGCCAGCACCATGGCACTCGGACTAGTGGGTCCCGAGCAGTACTTC
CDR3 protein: CASTMALGLVGPEQYF

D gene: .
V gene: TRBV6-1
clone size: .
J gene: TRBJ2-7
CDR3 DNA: TGTGCCAGCAGTGAAGCCAACAGGGCCTACGAGCAGTACTTC
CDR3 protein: CASSEANRAYEQYF

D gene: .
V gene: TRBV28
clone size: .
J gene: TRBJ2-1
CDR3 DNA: TGTGCCAGCAGTCCGTTGTTAGGGCGGGGAGAGCAGTTCTTC
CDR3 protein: CASSPLLGRGEQFF

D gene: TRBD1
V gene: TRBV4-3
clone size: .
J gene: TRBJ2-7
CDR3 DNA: TGCGCCAGCAGCCAAGATAGGGGGCAGCCCTACGAGCAGTACTTC
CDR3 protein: CASSQDRGQPYEQYF

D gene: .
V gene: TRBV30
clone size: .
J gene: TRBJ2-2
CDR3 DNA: TGTGCCTGGAGTTGGGGGGTCAACACCGGGGAGCTGTTTTTT
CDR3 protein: CAWSWGVNTGELFF

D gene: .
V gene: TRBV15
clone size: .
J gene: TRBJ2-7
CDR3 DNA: TGTGCCACCAGCGTGAACTCTTACTACGAGCAGTACTTC
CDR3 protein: CATSVNSYYEQYF

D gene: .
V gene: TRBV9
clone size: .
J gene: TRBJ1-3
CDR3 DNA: TGTGCCAGCAGCCCTGGGCTCTCTGGAAACACCATATATTTT
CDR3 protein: CASSPGLSGNTIYF

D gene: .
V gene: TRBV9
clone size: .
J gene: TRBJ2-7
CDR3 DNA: TGTGCCAGCAGCGTATACAGGGATTCCTACGAGCAGTACTTC
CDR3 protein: CASSVYRDSYEQYF

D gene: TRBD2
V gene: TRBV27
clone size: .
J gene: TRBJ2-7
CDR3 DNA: TGTGCCAGCAGTTGGGGCGGGAGGACTTTTGACGAGCAGTACTTC
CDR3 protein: CASSWGGRTFDEQYF

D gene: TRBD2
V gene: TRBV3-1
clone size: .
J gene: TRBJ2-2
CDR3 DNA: TGTGCCAGCAGCCAAAGTGGGACTAGCCGTCGGGGGGAGCTGTTTTTT
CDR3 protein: CASSQSGTSRRGELFF

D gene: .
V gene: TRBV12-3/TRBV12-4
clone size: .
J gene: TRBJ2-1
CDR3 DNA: TGTGCCAGCAGTCTAGCGTATGAGCAGTTCTTC
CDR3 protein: CASSLAYEQFF

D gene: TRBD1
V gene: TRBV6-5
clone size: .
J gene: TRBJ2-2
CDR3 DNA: TGTGCCAGCAGTTACGGGGACAGGAACACCGGGGAGCTGTTTTTT
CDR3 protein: CASSYGDRNTGELFF

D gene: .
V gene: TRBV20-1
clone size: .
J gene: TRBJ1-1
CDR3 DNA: TGCAGTGCTAGATATTGGGGAACTCACGACATGAACACTGAAGCTTTCTTT
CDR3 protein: CSARYWGTHDMNTEAFF

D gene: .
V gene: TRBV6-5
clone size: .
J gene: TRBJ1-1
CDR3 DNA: TGTGCCAGCAGTTACGGCCCCGTGCTTGTTAACACTGAAGCTTTCTTT
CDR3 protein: CASSYGPVLVNTEAFF

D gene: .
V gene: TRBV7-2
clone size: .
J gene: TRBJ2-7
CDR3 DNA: TGTGCCAGCAGCTTAACAGGGAACGGTTACGAGCAGTACTTC
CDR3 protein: CASSLTGNGYEQYF

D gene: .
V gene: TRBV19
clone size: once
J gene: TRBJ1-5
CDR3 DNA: TGTGCCAGTAGTATGTGGACTAGTAGCAATCAGCCCCAGCATTTT
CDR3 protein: CASSMWTSSNQPQHF

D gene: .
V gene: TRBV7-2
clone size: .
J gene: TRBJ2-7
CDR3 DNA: TGTGCCAGCAGCCCCGGGTGGGGGAGACACTACGAGCAGTACTTC
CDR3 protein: CASSPGWGRHYEQYF

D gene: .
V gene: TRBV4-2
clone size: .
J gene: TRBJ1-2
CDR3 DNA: TGTGCCAGCAGCCAAGAATGGGACTATGGCTACACCTTC
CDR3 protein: CASSQEWDYGYTF

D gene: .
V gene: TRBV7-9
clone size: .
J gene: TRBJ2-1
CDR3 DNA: TGTGCCAGCACCCGTAATGGGAATGAGCAGTTCTTC
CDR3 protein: CASTRNGNEQFF

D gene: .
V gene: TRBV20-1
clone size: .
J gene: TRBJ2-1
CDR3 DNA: TGCAGTGCTAGAAGCGGACCCTCCTACAATGAGCAGTTCTTC
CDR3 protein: CSARSGPSYNEQFF

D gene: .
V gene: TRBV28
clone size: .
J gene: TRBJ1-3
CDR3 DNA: TGTGCCAGCAGAGAGACAGGAACTGGAAACACCATATATTTT
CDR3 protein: CASRETGTGNTIYF

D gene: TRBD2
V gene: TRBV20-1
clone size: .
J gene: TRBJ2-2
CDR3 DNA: TGCAGTGCTATCCCTAGCGGGGCCGCGAACACCGGGGAGCTGTTTTTT
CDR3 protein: CSAIPSGAANTGELFF

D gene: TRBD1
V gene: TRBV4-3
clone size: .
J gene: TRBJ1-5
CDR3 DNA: TGTGCCAGCAGCCAGGGACAGGGAAGCAATCAGCCCCAGCATTTT
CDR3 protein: CASSQGQGSNQPQHF

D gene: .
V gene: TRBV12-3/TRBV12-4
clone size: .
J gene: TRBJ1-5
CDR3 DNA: TGTGCCAGCAGCCTCAAGAGCGGGCAGCCCCAGCATTTT
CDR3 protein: CASSLKSGQPQHF

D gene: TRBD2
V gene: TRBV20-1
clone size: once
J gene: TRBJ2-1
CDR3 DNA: TGCAGTGCTAGATTAGCGGGGGGGCCCTACAATGAGCAGTTCTTC
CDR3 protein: CSARLAGGPYNEQFF

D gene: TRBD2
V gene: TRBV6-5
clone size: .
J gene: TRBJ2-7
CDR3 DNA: TGTGCCAGCAGATTTCTGGGACTAGAAAGCGACGAGCAGTACTTC
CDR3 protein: CASRFLGLESDEQYF

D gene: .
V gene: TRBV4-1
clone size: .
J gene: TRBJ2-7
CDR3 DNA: TGCGTCAGCAGCCACGAGGAACAGGATACCTACGAGCAGTACTTC
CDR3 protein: CVSSHEEQDTYEQYF

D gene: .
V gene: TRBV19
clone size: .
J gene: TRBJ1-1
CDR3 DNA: TGTGCCAGTAAGTCTGATGGGAACACTGAAGCTTTCTTT
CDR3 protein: CASKSDGNTEAFF

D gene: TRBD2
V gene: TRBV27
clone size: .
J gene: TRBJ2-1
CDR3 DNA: TGTGCCAGCAGTCGTGGGACTAGCGGGAGAGGGAATGAGCAGTTCTTC
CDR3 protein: CASSRGTSGRGNEQFF

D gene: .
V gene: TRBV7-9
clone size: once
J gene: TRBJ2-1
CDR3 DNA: TGTGCCAGCAGCTTTATCGGGGACCTGGTCTATGAGCAGTTCTTC
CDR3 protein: CASSFIGDLVYEQFF

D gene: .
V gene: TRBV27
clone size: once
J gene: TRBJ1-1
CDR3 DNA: TGTGCCAGCAGTTTAGGGGTCGGCGGTTTTTTGGGAGCTTTCTTT
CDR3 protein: CASSLGVGGFLGAFF

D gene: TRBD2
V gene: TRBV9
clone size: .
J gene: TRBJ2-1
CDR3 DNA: TGTGCCAGCAGCGTAGCGGGACTAGCGGGAGGGGTCAGCTCCTACAATGAGCAGTTCTTC
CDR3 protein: CASSVAGLAGGVSSYNEQFF

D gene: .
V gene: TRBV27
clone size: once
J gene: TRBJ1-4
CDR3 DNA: TGTGCCAGCAGTCCCCACGGACAGCTCATTAATGAAAAACTGTTTTTT
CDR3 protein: CASSPHGQLINEKLFF

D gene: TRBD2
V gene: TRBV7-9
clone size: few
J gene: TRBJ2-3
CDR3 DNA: TGTGCCAGCAGCCCACGACTAGCGGGAGACATCGCAGATACGCAGTATTTT
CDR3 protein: CASSPRLAGDIADTQYF

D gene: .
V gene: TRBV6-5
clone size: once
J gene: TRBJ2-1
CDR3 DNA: TGTGCCAGCACTCGAGCCCCACAGAATGAGCAGTTCTTC
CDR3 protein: CASTRAPQNEQFF

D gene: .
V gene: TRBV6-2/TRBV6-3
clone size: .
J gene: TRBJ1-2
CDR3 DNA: TGTGCCGCTCGGGACGGACTGGGGTTACAGGGCTACACCTTC
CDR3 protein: CAARDGLGLQGYTF

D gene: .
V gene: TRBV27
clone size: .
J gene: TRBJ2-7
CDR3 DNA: TGTGCCAGCAGCCCGGCACTTGGCTACGAGCAGTACTTC
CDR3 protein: CASSPALGYEQYF

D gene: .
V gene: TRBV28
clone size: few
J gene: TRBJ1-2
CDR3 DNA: TGTGCCAGCGGAATCTATGGCTACACCTTC
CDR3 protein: CASGIYGYTF

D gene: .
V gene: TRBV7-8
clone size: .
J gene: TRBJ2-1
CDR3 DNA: TGTGCCAGCGGCTTTACCTCCAACCTGGCCGATGAGCAGTTCTTC
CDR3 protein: CASGFTSNLADEQFF

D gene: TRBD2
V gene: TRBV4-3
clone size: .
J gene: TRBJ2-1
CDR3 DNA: TGCGCCAGCAGCCTCTTCCTAGCGGGAGGGAACTACAATGAGCAGTTCTTC
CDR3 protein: CASSLFLAGGNYNEQFF

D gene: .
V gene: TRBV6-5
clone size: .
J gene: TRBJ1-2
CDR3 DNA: TGTGCCAGCAGTTACATCGCTTCCAGCTATGGCTACACCTTC
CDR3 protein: CASSYIASSYGYTF